This passage covers 10 T cell receptor beta chains from one sample sequenced in a study of T-cell reconstitution after alpha-beta-depleted transplantation in children. Researchers prepared the TCRbeta library using unique molecular identifiers, the study reports. TCRdb used MiXCR to reprocess the PCR reads, holding one entry per CDR3 protein. The sample holds 200,000 to 250,000 distinct CDR3 sequences, around 13% seen once. The source material was PBMCs from the stem cell graft donor, sampled from the stem cell graft. These TCRs come from a human donor who donated a stem cell graft to a child with acute lymphoblastic leukemia.

The sample holds many counts of this clonotype. The rearrangement uses TRBV10-3 and TRBJ1-1; 10 nucleotides agree with TRBD1. The CDR3 contains 12 residues. With 9 bases clipped from V and 4 bases from J, the junction kept 2 bases outside the gene matches. The germline V gene has CDR1 ENHRY and CDR2 SYGVKD. CDR3 region: CAIWTGGTEAFF. CDR3 coding DNA: TGTGCCATTTGGACAGGGGGCACTGAAGCTTTCTTT.

This chain uses TRBV11-2 with TRBJ2-5, with 8 bases fitting TRBD2. CDR1 is SGHAT and CDR2 is FQNNGV in the germline V gene. The CDR3 is made up of 15 amino acids. The V gene end was trimmed by 6 bases and the J gene end by 4 bases; junction bases not matched to a gene: 10. The CDR3 loop reads CASSSPGLGIETQYF. The CDR3 bases are TGTGCCAGCAGTTCTCCGGGACTAGGCATAGAGACCCAGTACTTC.

Many counts were recorded for this clonotype. The gene calls are TRBV6-1 and TRBJ1-5, with a weak D call TRBD1 (5 bases). Germline CDR1 MNHNS, CDR2 SASEGT. Trimming took 2 bases from V and 1 from J, leaving 9 bases between them. The CDR3 sequence is 15 residues long. This CDR3 reads CASSELRGSNQPQHF. The CDR3 nucleotides are TGTGCCAGCAGTGAATTAAGGGGAAGCAATCAGCCCCAGCATTTT.

The sample holds many counts of this clonotype. This chain uses TRBV6-2 or TRBV6-3 with TRBJ2-1, with 10 bases lining up with TRBD2. V lost 5 bases to trimming and J lost 7 bases; unmatched junction nucleotides: 8. The CDR3 is made up of 15 amino acids. Germline loops: CDR1 MNHEY, CDR2 SVGEGT. CDR3 nucleotide sequence: TGTGCCAGCAGTCCGCCGGGACTAGCGTCTAATGAGCAGTTCTTC. This codes for CASSPPGLASNEQFF.

The V and J genes are TRBV30 and TRBJ2-5, with D perhaps matching TRBD2 (6 bases). Germline assignment: CDR1 GTSNPN and CDR2 SVGIG (reference sequence). The CDR3 runs to 12 residues. V lost 4 bases and J lost 4, with 10 bases in between. CDR3 protein: CAWKGGGETQYF. CDR3 bases: TGTGCCTGGAAGGGAGGAGGAGAGACCCAGTACTTC.

This clonotype occurred many times. The chain recombines TRBV20-1 with TRBJ2-2; 10 nucleotides match TRBD2. This CDR3 region has 17 residues. CDR1 is DFQATT, CDR2 SNEGSKA, per germline (reference sequence). V lost 0 bases to trimming and J lost 5 bases; unmatched junction nucleotides: 9. Written as DNA, the CDR3 is TGCAGTGCTAGAGATCTTGGGGTAGCGGGGGGAACCGGGGAGCTGTTTTTT. It yields the protein CSARDLGVAGGTGELFF.

The table lists this clonotype with a few counts. The V call is TRBV7-2, the J call TRBJ2-1, with 9 nucleotides matching TRBD2. CDR3 size: 18 residues. V shed 0 bases, J shed 3 bases, and the junction held 9 bases outside the gene matches. The germline gives CDR1 SGHTA, CDR2 FQGNSA. The CDR3 DNA sequence: TGTGCCAGCAGCTTAGCTGGAGCGGGACTAGCCGACTACAATGAGCAGTTCTTC. Translating gives CASSLAGAGLADYNEQFF.

This chain connects TRBV5-1 to TRBJ2-6; the D gene is possibly TRBD2 (7 bases). Germline loops: CDR1 SGHRS, CDR2 YFSETQ. Trimming took off 1 base at V and 0 bases at J, with 20 bases between the two ends. The CDR3 sequence is 20 residues long. The CDR3 spells CASSLRGGRGADSGANVLTF. DNA of the CDR3: TGCGCCAGCAGCTTGAGGGGGGGACGGGGAGCAGACTCTGGGGCCAACGTCCTGACTTTC. Combining the CDR3 with reference TRBV5-1 and TRBJ2-6 gives the whole variable domain KAGVTQTPRYLIKTRGQQVTLSCSPISGHRSVSWYQQTPGQGLQFLFEYFSETQRNKGNFPGRFSGRQFSNSRSEMNVSTLELGDSALYLCASSLRGGRGADSGANVLTFGAGSRLTVL.

This clonotype was detected many times. V and J are TRBV5-6 and TRBJ1-4, with 10 bases that match TRBD1. Unmatched junction bases numbered 9, after V lost 0 bases and J lost 7 bases. CDR3 length equals 17 residues. CDR1 SGHDT and CDR2 YYEEEE come from the germline V gene. CDR3 nucleotides: TGTGCCAGCAGCTTGGGACAGGGGGCCCTCTTGGGTGAAAAACTGTTTTTT. The encoded protein is CASSLGQGALLGEKLFF.

With regard to this clonotype: A junction end diverges from the germline sequence, so it may reflect a read error. This rearrangement joins TRBV11-2 to TRBJ2-1; TRBD1 aligns across 9 bases. The germline CDR1 and CDR2 sequences are SGHAT and FQNNGV. CDR3 length: 15 residues. CDR3 sequence: CASRQDRGYYNEEFF. Here the CDR3 DNA reads TGTGCCAGCAGGCAGGACAGGGGATACTACAATGAGGAGTTCTTC. Complete variable domain (other parts from reference TRBV11-2 and TRBJ2-1): EAGVAQSPRYKIIEKRQSVAFWCNPISGHATLYWYQQILGQGPKLLIQFQNNGVVDDSQLPKDRFSAERLKGVDSTLKIQPAKLEDSAVYLCASRQDRGYYNEEFFGPGTRLTVL.